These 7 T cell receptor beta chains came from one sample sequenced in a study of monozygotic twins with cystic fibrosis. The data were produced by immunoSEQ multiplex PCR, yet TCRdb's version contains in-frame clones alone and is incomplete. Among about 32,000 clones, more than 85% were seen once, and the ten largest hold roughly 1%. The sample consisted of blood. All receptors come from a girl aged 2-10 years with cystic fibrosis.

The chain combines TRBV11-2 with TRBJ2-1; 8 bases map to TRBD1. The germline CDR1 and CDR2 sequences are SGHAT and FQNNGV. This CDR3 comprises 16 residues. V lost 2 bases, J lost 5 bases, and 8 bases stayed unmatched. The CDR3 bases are TGTGCCAGCAGCTTAACAACCGGGACAGGTAACAATGAGCAGTTCTTC. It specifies CASSLTTGTGNNEQFF. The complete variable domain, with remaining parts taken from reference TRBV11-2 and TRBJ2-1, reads EAGVAQSPRYKIIEKRQSVAFWCNPISGHATLYWYQQILGQGPKLLIQFQNNGVVDDSQLPKDRFSAERLKGVDSTLKIQPAKLEDSAVYLCASSLTTGTGNNEQFFGPGTRLTVL.

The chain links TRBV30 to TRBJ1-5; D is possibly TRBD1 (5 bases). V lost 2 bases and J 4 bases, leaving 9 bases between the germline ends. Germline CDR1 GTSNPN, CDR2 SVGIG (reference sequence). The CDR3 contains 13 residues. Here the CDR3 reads CAWSLTGNQPQHF. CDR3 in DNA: TGTGCCTGGAGTTTAACAGGTAATCAGCCCCAGCATTTT.

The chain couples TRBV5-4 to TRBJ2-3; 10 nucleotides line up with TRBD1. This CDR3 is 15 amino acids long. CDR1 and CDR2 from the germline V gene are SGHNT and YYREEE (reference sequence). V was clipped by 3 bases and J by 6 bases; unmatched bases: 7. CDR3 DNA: TGTGCCAGCAGCTCACCGGGACAGGGGTTGGATACGCAGTATTTT. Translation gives CASSSPGQGLDTQYF.

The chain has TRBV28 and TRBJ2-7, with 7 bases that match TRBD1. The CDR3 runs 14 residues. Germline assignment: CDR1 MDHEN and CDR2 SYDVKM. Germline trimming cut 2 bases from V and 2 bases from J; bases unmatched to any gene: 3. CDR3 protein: CASSLRGLTYEQYF. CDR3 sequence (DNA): TGTGCCAGCAGTTTAAGGGGGCTTACCTACGAGCAGTACTTC.

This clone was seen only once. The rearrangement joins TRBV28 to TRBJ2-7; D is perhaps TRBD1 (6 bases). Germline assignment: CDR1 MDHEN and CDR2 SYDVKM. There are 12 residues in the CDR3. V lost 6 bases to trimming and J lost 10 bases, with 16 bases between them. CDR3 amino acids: CASSPRGPIQYF. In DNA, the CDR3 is TGTGCCAGCAGCCCCAGGGGACCCATACAGTACTTC.

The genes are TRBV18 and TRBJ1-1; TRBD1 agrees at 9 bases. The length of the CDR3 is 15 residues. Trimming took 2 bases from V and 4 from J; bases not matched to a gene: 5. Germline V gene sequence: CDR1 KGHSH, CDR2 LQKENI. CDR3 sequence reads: CASSPAGTGFTEAFF. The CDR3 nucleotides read TGTGCCAGCTCACCAGCCGGGACAGGGTTCACTGAAGCTTTCTTT.

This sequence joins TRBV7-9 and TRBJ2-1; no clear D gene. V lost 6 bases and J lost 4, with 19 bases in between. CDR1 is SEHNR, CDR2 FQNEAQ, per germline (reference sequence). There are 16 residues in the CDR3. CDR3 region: CASSRARSGVYNEQFF. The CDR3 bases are TGTGCCAGCAGTCGCGCCCGCTCCGGAGTATACAATGAGCAGTTCTTC.